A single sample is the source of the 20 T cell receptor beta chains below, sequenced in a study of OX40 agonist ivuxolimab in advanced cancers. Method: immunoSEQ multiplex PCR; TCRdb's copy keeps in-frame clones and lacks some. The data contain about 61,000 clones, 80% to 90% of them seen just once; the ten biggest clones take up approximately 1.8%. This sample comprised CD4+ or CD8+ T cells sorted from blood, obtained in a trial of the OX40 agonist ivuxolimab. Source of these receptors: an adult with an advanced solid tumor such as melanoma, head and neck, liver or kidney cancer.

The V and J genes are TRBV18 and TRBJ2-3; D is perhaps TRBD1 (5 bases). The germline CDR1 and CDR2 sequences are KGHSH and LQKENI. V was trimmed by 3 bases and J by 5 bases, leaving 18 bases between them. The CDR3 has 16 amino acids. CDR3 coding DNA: TGTGCCAGCTCACCGCGACAGTGGACAACACAAGATACGCAGTATTTT. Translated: CASSPRQWTTQDTQYF. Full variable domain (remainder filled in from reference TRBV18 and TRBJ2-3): NAGVMQNPRHLVRRRGQEARLRCSPMKGHSHVYWYRQLPEEGLKFMVYLQKENIIDESGMPKERFSAEFPKEGPSILRIQQVVRGDSAAYFCASSPRQWTTQDTQYFGPGTRLTVL.

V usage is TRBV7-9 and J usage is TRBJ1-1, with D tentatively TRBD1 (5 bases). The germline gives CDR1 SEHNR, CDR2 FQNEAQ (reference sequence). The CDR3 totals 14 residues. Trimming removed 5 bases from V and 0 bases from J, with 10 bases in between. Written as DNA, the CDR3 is TGTGCCAGCAGCCAGTGGGGGATGAACACTGAAGCTTTCTTT. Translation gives CASSQWGMNTEAFF.

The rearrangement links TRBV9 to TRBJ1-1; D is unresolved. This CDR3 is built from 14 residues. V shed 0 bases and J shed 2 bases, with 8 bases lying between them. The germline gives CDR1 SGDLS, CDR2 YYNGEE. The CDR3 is CASSVAGVNTEAFF. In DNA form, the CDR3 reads TGTGCCAGCAGCGTAGCGGGAGTTAACACTGAAGCTTTCTTT.

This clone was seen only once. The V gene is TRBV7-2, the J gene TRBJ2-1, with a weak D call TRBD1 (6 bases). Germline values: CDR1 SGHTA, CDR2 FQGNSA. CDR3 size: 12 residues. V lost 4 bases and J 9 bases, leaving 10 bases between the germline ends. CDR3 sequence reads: CASSWDTAEQFF. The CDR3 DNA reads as TGTGCCAGCAGCTGGGACACCGCTGAGCAGTTCTTC.

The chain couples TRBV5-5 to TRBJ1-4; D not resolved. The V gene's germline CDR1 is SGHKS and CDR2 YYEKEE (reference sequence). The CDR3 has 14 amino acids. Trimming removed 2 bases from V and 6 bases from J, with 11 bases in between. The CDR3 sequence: CASSFGNLDEKLFF. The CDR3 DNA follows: TGTGCCAGCAGCTTTGGTAACCTTGATGAAAAACTGTTTTTT.

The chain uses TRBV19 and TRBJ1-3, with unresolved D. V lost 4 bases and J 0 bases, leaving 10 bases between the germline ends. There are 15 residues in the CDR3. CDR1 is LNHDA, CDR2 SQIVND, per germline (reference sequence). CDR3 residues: CASSRLQSSGNTIYF. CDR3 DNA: TGTGCCAGTAGTAGACTACAGAGCTCTGGAAACACCATATATTTT.

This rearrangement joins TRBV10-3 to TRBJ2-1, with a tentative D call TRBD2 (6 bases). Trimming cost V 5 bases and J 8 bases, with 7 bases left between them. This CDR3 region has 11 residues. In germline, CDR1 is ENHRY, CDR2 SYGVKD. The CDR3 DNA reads TGTGCCATCAGTTCGGGGGATGAGCAGTTCTTC. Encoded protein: CAISSGDEQFF.

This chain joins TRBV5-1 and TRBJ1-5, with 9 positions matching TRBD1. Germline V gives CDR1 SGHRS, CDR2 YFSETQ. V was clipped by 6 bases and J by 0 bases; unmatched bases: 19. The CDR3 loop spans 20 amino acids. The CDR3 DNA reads TGCGCCAGCAACCGCAATCCAATAACGGACAGGGGTTATAGCAATCAGCCCCAGCATTTT. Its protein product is CASNRNPITDRGYSNQPQHF.

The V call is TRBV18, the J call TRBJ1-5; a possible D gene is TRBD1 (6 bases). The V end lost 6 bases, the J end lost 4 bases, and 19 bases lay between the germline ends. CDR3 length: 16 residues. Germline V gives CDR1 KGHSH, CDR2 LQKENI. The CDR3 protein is CASSSLAGDGNQPQHF. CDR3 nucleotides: TGTGCCAGCTCCTCGCTTGCAGGGGACGGAAATCAGCCCCAGCATTTT.

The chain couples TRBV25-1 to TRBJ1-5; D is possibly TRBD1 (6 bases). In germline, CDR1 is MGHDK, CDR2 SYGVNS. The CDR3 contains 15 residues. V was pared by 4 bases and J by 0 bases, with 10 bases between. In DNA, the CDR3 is TGTGCCAGCAGTGCCGGGGGCTATAGCAATCAGCCCCAGCATTTT. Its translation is CASSAGGYSNQPQHF.

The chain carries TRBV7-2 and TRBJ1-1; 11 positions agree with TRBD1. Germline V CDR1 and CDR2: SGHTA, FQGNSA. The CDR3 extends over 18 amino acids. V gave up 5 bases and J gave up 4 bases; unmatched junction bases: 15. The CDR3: CASSPLLRTGGSITEAFF. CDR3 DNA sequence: TGTGCCAGCAGCCCATTACTCCGGACAGGGGGCTCTATCACTGAAGCTTTCTTT.

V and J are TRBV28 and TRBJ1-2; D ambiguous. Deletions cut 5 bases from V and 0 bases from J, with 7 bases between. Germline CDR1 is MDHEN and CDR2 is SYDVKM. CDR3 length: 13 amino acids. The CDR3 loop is CASSVGSNYGYTF. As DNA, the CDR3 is TGTGCCAGCAGTGTAGGATCTAACTATGGCTACACCTTC.

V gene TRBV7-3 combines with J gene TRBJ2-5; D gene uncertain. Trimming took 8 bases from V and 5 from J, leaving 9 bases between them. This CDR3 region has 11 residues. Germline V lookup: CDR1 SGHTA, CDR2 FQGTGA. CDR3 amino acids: CASDEQETQYF. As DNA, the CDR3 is TGTGCCAGCGACGAACAGGAGACCCAGTACTTC.

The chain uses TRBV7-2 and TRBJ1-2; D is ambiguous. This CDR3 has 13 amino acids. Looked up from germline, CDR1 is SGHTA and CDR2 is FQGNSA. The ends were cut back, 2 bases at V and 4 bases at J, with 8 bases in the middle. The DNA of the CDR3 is TGTGCCAGCAGCTTACTCCAATCCTATGGCTACACCTTC. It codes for CASSLLQSYGYTF.

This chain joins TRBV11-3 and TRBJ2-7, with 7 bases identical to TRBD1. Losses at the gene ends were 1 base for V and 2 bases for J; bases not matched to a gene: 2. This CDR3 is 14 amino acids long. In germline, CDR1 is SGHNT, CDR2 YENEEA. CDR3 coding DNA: TGTGCCAGCAGCTTAGGTAGGGGGCCCTACGAGCAGTACTTC. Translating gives CASSLGRGPYEQYF.

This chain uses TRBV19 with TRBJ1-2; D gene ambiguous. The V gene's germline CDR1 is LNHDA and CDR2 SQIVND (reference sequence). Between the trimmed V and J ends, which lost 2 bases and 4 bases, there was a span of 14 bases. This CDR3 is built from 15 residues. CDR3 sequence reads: CASSISGQAIYGYTF. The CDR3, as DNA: TGTGCCAGTAGTATATCCGGTCAGGCAATCTATGGCTACACCTTC.

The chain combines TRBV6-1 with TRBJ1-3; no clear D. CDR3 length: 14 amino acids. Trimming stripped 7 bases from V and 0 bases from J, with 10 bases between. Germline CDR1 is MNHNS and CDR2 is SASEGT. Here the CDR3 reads CASKEEFSGNTIYF. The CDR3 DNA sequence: TGTGCCAGCAAAGAGGAATTCTCTGGAAACACCATATATTTT.

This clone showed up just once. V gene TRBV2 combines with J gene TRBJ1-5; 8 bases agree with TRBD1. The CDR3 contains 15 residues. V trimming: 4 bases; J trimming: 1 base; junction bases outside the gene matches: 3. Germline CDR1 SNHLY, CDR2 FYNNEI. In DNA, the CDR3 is TGTGCCAGCAGTGCGGACAGGGCAAGCAATCAGCCCCAGCATTTT. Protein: CASSADRASNQPQHF.

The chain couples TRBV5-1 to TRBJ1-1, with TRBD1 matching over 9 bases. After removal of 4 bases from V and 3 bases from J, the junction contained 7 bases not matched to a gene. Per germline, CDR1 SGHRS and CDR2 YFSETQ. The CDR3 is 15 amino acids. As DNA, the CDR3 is TGCGCCAGCAGCCCAGAACAGGGGGCGCACACTGAAGCTTTCTTT. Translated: CASSPEQGAHTEAFF. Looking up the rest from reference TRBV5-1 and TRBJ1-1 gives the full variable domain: KAGVTQTPRYLIKTRGQQVTLSCSPISGHRSVSWYQQTPGQGLQFLFEYFSETQRNKGNFPGRFSGRQFSNSRSEMNVSTLELGDSALYLCASSPEQGAHTEAFFGQGTRLTVV.

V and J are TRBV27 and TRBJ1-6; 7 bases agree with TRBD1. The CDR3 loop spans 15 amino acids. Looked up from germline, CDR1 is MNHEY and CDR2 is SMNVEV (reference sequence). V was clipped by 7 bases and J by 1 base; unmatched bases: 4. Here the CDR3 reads CASTKTGSYNSPLHF. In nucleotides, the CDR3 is TGTGCCAGCACGAAGACAGGGTCCTATAATTCACCCCTCCACTTT.